The 9 T cell receptor beta chains given below trace back to one sample, sequenced in a study of blood T cell repertoires in COVID-19. Clones were sequenced by immunoSEQ multiplex PCR, and TCRdb holds only the in-frame ones, with some missing. Among around 200,000 clones listed, 65% to 85% were seen once. The sequencing input was peripheral blood. All receptors derive from a man in his fifties or sixties with active or convalescent COVID-19.

This CDR3 is CASSWRLAGGDTGELFF. The CDR3 DNA reads as TGTGCCAGCAGCTGGAGACTAGCGGGGGGAGACACCGGGGAGCTGTTTTTT. The gene calls are TRBV4-2 and TRBJ2-2, with 13 bases matching TRBD2. V dropped 5 bases and J dropped 3; count of bases not matched to a gene: 6. This CDR3 comprises 17 residues. Germline assignment: CDR1 LGHNA and CDR2 YNFKEQ.

V and J are TRBV29-1 and TRBJ1-1; D is unclear. The germline V gene encodes CDR1 SQVTM and CDR2 ANQGSEA. The V gene lost 7 bases and the J gene lost 5 bases, with 8 bases spanning the gap. This CDR3 is built from 10 residues. CDR3 bases: TGCAGCGCAGCCAAGACTGAAGCTTTCTTT. It specifies CSAAKTEAFF. Based on the CDR3 plus reference TRBV29-1 and TRBJ1-1, the full variable domain is SAVISQKPSRDICQRGTSLTIQCQVDSQVTMMFWYRQQPGQSLTLIATANQGSEATYESGFVIDKFPISRPNLTFSTLTVSNMSPEDSSIYLCSAAKTEAFFGQGTRLTVV.

The gene calls are TRBV5-4 and TRBJ1-2; 8 bases agree with TRBD1. Germline CDR1 reads SGHNT; CDR2 reads YYREEE (reference sequence). After removal of 4 bases from V and 0 bases from J, the junction contained 5 bases not matched to a gene. This CDR3 spans 15 amino acids. In DNA form, the CDR3 reads TGTGCCAGCAGCCAGGGGGCCGCTTCTAACTATGGCTACACCTTC. Translated, it gives CASSQGAASNYGYTF.

This clone was observed a few times. The chain links TRBV5-1 to TRBJ2-7, with TRBD1 identical over 8 bases. V lost 5 bases and J lost 3; bases outside the gene matches: 10. The CDR3 spans 15 residues. Germline V CDR1 and CDR2: SGHRS, YFSETQ. CDR3 residues: CASRGLGTGGYEQYF. Written as DNA, the CDR3 is TGCGCCAGCAGAGGTTTGGGAACAGGGGGCTACGAGCAGTACTTC.

The rearrangement uses TRBV5-1 and TRBJ2-7, with 7 bases fitting TRBD1. V dropped 1 base and J dropped 4; count of bases not matched to a gene: 5. Germline CDR1 SGHRS, CDR2 YFSETQ. This CDR3 contains 14 residues. CDR3 amino acids: CASSLFGTAYEQYF. The CDR3 DNA follows: TGCGCCAGCAGCTTGTTCGGGACAGCTTACGAGCAGTACTTC.

This clone was seen once. The chain employs TRBV9 and TRBJ2-5; 8 nucleotides match TRBD1. Trimming cost V 6 bases and J 5 bases; bases outside gene matches: 9. The length of the CDR3 is 14 residues. The germline V gene encodes CDR1 SGDLS and CDR2 YYNGEE. This CDR3 reads CASTPTGAMETQYF. Here the CDR3 DNA reads TGTGCCAGCACCCCGACAGGGGCTATGGAGACCCAGTACTTC.

The chain employs TRBV2 and TRBJ2-7; D uncertain. The CDR3 extends over 13 amino acids. Trimming took 5 bases from V and 7 from J, leaving 15 bases between them. The germline CDR1 and CDR2 sequences are SNHLY and FYNNEI. The CDR3 here is CASSLEAAWEQYF. The CDR3 region has the DNA TGTGCCAGCAGTCTAGAGGCCGCATGGGAGCAGTACTTC.

The rearrangement links TRBV5-1 to TRBJ2-2; 9 bases align to TRBD1. V lost 4 bases, J lost 0 bases, and 4 bases stayed unmatched. Looked up from germline, CDR1 is SGHRS and CDR2 is YFSETQ. The CDR3 length is 16 residues. This chain's CDR3 is CASSRGTGSNTGELFF. In nucleotides, the CDR3 is TGCGCCAGCAGCCGGGGGACAGGGTCGAACACCGGGGAGCTGTTTTTT.

This clone has only one observation. The chain recombines TRBV6-5 with TRBJ1-6, with D unclear. This CDR3 is 12 amino acids long. V lost 6 bases and J lost 10, with 10 bases in between. The germline V gene encodes CDR1 MNHEY and CDR2 SVGAGI. This chain's CDR3 is CASSTNGSPLHF. In DNA form, the CDR3 reads TGTGCCAGCAGCACTAACGGGTCACCCCTCCACTTT.